A selection of T cell receptor beta chains follows, all from one sample in a study of blood T cells in healthy people across ages. TCRdb fed the 5' RACE reads into MiXCR, producing one record per CDR3 protein. The sample records approximately 810,000 distinct CDR3 sequences, 35% to 40% being singletons. Sequenced sample: blood. All receptors come from a man younger than 35 in good health. The CDR3 runs from the conserved cysteine through the conserved F or W. Fields, in order: clone size, D gene, J gene, V gene, CDR3 length, CDR3 protein, CDR3 DNA. D genes are given only for firm matches. Clone size is stated in some rows and not others, as once, few, many or a class when expanded.

few,TRBD1,TRBJ1-3,TRBV12-3/TRBV12-4,13,CASSLRQGDTIYF,TGTGCCAGCAGTTTACGGCAGGGGGACACCATATATTTT
few,NA,TRBJ2-3,TRBV5-1,15,CASSGGRAATDTQYF,TGCGCCAGCAGCGGCGGACGAGCGGCGACAGATACGCAGTATTTT
NA,TRBD2,TRBJ2-2,TRBV6-1,17,CASRISSGGLNTGELFF,TGTGCCAGCAGGATTTCTAGCGGGGGACTGAACACCGGGGAGCTGTTTTTT
NA,NA,TRBJ2-2,TRBV5-1,16,CASSVGPPTNTGELFF,TGCGCCAGCAGCGTTGGACCCCCCACGAACACCGGGGAGCTGTTTTTT
few,NA,TRBJ2-3,TRBV11-2,15,CASSTTGGLADTQYF,TGTGCCAGCAGCACGACCGGGGGCCTCGCAGATACGCAGTATTTT
NA,TRBD1,TRBJ2-3,TRBV4-2,15,CASSLGQGEGVTQYF,TGTGCCAGCAGCCTGGGACAGGGAGAAGGTGTTACGCAGTATTTT
NA,NA,TRBJ2-2,TRBV2,14,CASDGSSNTGELFF,TGTGCGAGTGATGGCAGTTCGAACACCGGGGAGCTGTTTTTT
NA,TRBD1,TRBJ1-2,TRBV12-3/TRBV12-4,14,CASSVLQGNYGYTF,TGTGCCAGCAGTGTGCTACAGGGGAACTATGGCTACACCTTC
few,TRBD1,TRBJ1-2,TRBV20-1,14,CSAIRDRGYVDYTF,TGCAGTGCTATCCGGGACAGGGGATATGTAGACTACACCTTC
many,TRBD1,TRBJ2-4,TRBV28,15,CASRGTGGAKNIQYF,TGTGCCAGCAGGGGGACAGGGGGAGCCAAAAACATTCAGTACTTC
NA,TRBD1,TRBJ2-5,TRBV5-1,15,CASSFRTGVYNEQYF,TGCGCCAGCAGCTTCAGGACAGGGGTCTACAATGAGCAGTACTTC
NA,TRBD2,TRBJ2-5,TRBV9,17,CASSPRERGDIQETQYF,TGTGCCAGCAGCCCCCGCGAGCGGGGGGACATACAAGAGACCCAGTACTTC
many,NA,TRBJ2-1,TRBV7-2,12,CASSSEYNEQFF,TGTGCCAGCAGCTCTGAGTACAATGAGCAGTTCTTC
NA,TRBD1,TRBJ1-1,TRBV5-1,15,CASSHGQGENTEAFF,TGCGCCAGCAGCCACGGACAGGGTGAGAACACTGAAGCTTTCTTT
NA,NA,TRBJ2-5,TRBV3-1,14,CASSQEVPSWEQYF,TGTGCCAGCAGCCAAGAAGTGCCTTCCTGGGAGCAGTACTTC
NA,NA,TRBJ1-1,TRBV29-1,11,CSVPPSTEAFF,TGCAGCGTTCCCCCCAGCACTGAAGCTTTCTTT
NA,NA,TRBJ2-1,TRBV12-3/TRBV12-4,14,CASRDWASHNEQFF,TGTGCCAGCCGGGACTGGGCGTCCCACAATGAGCAGTTCTTC
NA,NA,TRBJ2-2,TRBV20-1,14,CSARQGRHTGELFF,TGCAGTGCTAGACAGGGGAGACACACCGGGGAGCTGTTTTTT
NA,NA,TRBJ2-6,TRBV6-2/TRBV6-3,17,CASTIPAGRSGANVLTF,TGTGCCAGCACCATACCCGCAGGTCGCTCTGGGGCCAACGTCCTGACTTTC
few,NA,TRBJ2-5,TRBV9,15,CASSNHLRGLNEQYF,TGTGCCAGTAGTAATCACCTAAGGGGTTTGAATGAGCAGTACTTC
many,NA,TRBJ2-3,TRBV6-2/TRBV6-3,16,CASSRDIQGLTDTQYF,TGTGCCAGCAGCCGCGACATTCAGGGACTCACAGATACGCAGTATTTT
NA,NA,TRBJ2-3,TRBV5-5,16,CASSLEAERITDTQYF,TGTGCCAGCAGCTTGGAGGCTGAGCGGATCACAGATACGCAGTATTTT
NA,NA,TRBJ1-6,TRBV4-1,15,CASSPTDGNNSPLHF,TGCGCCAGCAGCCCTACGGACGGGAATAATTCACCCCTCCACTTT
NA,TRBD2,TRBJ2-1,TRBV7-2,15,CASSARLAGAYEQFF,TGTGCCAGCAGCGCAAGACTAGCGGGGGCTTATGAGCAGTTCTTC
many,NA,TRBJ1-2,TRBV20-1,14,CSARVTGINYGYTF,TGCAGTGCTAGGGTCACAGGCATTAACTATGGCTACACCTTC
few,NA,TRBJ2-2,TRBV20-1,13,CSAKGGGTGELFF,TGCAGTGCTAAAGGGGGGGGCACCGGGGAGCTGTTTTTT
many,NA,TRBJ2-4,TRBV12-3/TRBV12-4,16,CASSLRDPGTKNIQYF,TGTGCCAGCAGTTTGAGAGATCCCGGAACCAAAAACATTCAGTACTTC
few,NA,TRBJ1-1,TRBV20-1,13,CSAPDRPNTEAFF,TGCAGTGCCCCCGACAGACCGAACACTGAAGCTTTCTTT
NA,NA,TRBJ2-5,TRBV7-2,15,CASSLDLGGGKTQYF,TGTGCCAGCAGCTTAGACCTGGGAGGGGGGAAGACCCAGTACTTC
NA,NA,TRBJ1-5,TRBV20-1,15,CSAKARERGNQPQHF,TGCAGTGCTAAAGCTCGGGAGAGGGGCAATCAGCCCCAGCATTTT
few,TRBD1,TRBJ1-1,TRBV6-6,13,CASVTGGGAEAFF,TGTGCCAGCGTTACAGGGGGCGGGGCTGAAGCTTTCTTT
NA,NA,TRBJ2-5,TRBV7-2,14,CASSFTGASVTQYF,TGTGCCAGCAGTTTCACAGGTGCGAGCGTGACCCAGTACTTC
few,NA,TRBJ2-5,TRBV5-1,16,CASSLAGRYIQETQYF,TGCGCCAGCAGCTTGGCGGGCCGTTATATTCAAGAGACCCAGTACTTC
NA,NA,TRBJ2-7,TRBV7-2,12,CASGRATYEQYF,TGTGCCAGCGGTCGGGCCACTTACGAGCAGTACTTC
NA,TRBD1,TRBJ2-1,TRBV20-1,14,CSVSPTGDVDEQFF,TGCAGTGTCAGCCCGACAGGGGATGTCGATGAGCAGTTCTTC
NA,NA,TRBJ2-7,TRBV2,15,CASSAGRGTSYEQYF,TGTGCCAGCAGTGCGGGCAGGGGAACTTCTTACGAGCAGTACTTC
few,NA,TRBJ2-1,TRBV20-1,14,CSARDSWRGPEQFF,TGCAGTGCTAGAGATTCTTGGAGGGGTCCTGAGCAGTTCTTC
many,NA,TRBJ1-2,TRBV12-3/TRBV12-4,14,CASRDQDGLYGYTF,TGTGCCAGCAGGGACCAAGACGGCCTCTATGGCTACACCTTC
NA,NA,TRBJ2-1,TRBV27,15,CASSEGRVAYNEQFF,TGTGCCAGCAGTGAGGGCAGGGTCGCTTACAATGAGCAGTTCTTC
few,NA,TRBJ2-7,TRBV10-3,15,CAISERREITYEQYF,TGTGCCATCAGTGAAAGACGGGAGATCACCTACGAGCAGTACTTC
NA,NA,TRBJ1-1,TRBV19,17,CASSPYFPTGENTEAFF,TGTGCCAGTAGTCCCTATTTCCCGACAGGAGAGAACACTGAAGCTTTCTTT
NA,NA,TRBJ2-3,TRBV7-9,14,CASSLRNPFDTQYF,TGTGCCAGCAGCTTACGAAACCCATTCGATACGCAGTATTTT
many,NA,TRBJ2-7,TRBV12-3/TRBV12-4,13,CASSLRLSYEQYF,TGTGCCAGCAGTTTGCGGCTGTCCTACGAGCAGTACTTC
many,NA,TRBJ1-4,TRBV12-3/TRBV12-4,13,CASSSYRDEKLFF,TGTGCCAGCAGTTCCTACAGGGATGAAAAACTGTTTTTT
NA,TRBD2,TRBJ2-1,TRBV20-1,16,CSALNLAGGPPDGQFF,TGCAGTGCTTTAAATCTAGCGGGGGGGCCTCCGGATGGGCAGTTCTTC
NA,NA,TRBJ1-6,TRBV5-8,13,CASSLNGVSPLHF,TGTGCCAGCAGCTTGAACGGAGTTTCACCCCTCCACTTT
NA,NA,TRBJ2-2,TRBV2,15,CASSEAPVVGGELFF,TGTGCCAGCAGTGAAGCGCCGGTCGTCGGCGGGGAGCTGTTTTTT
NA,TRBD2,TRBJ2-1,TRBV20-1,17,CSATAREGSGSYNEQFF,TGCAGTGCTACCGCACGGGAGGGTTCAGGCTCCTACAATGAGCAGTTCTTC
NA,NA,TRBJ1-6,TRBV5-1,13,CASSLDENSPLHF,TGCGCCAGCAGCCTTGACGAAAATTCACCCCTCCACTTT
few,TRBD1,TRBJ2-3,TRBV5-1,15,CASSPSTGGADTQYF,TGCGCCAGCAGCCCCTCCACAGGGGGAGCAGATACGCAGTATTTT
NA,TRBD2,TRBJ2-5,TRBV10-3,15,CAIRDSGGAPETQYF,TGTGCCATCAGGGATAGCGGGGGGGCCCCGGAGACCCAGTACTTC
NA,NA,TRBJ1-6,TRBV6-5,15,CATSRGPPNNSPPHF,TGTGCCACCTCTCGGGGGCCCCCTAATAATTCACCCCCCCACTTT
few,TRBD1,TRBJ1-1,TRBV7-9,16,CASSLWAGGLNTEAFF,TGTGCCAGCAGCTTATGGGCAGGGGGCCTGAACACTGAAGCTTTCTTT
few,TRBD2,TRBJ2-7,TRBV20-1,13,CSATQRDYNEQYF,TGCAGTGCTACGCAGCGGGACTACAATGAGCAGTACTTC